This T cell receptor beta chain emerged from a study of shared clonotypes between healthy human individuals. Notes on the study in general: Among a handful of donors, about 5% of naive CD4 clonotypes were found in common. It was the non-shared clonotypes that had lower generation probabilities than clonotypes shared by all four donors.

Across several immunoSEQ plates, the genomic DNA of each subset was split evenly. Some clones are missing from TCRdb's copy, which holds only in-frame ones; the method was immunoSEQ multiplex PCR. The sample records about 2,200,000 clones, roughly 91% being singletons. CDR1 is MGHRA, CDR2 YSYEKL, per germline. This CDR3 contains 15 residues. V dropped 0 bases and J dropped 2 bases, with 11 bases sitting between them. As to this clone: The antigen is not known. The sample carries other DNA sequences with the same CDR3.

Positively selected for CCR7, the CD45RO-negative cells used as naive CD8 cells excluded terminally differentiated effector memory CD45RA+ cells. The sample consisted of naive CD8+ T cells from PBMCs. The source is a man between 18 and 29 years old in good health. Some clones in this sample may be carry-over from other donors' samples. This rearrangement joins TRBV4-1 to TRBJ2-7; D unresolved. The CDR3 region has the DNA TGCGCCAGCAGCCAAGAGAACTACTTAACCTACGAGCAGTACTTC. Translated, it gives CASSQENYLTYEQYF.